Only one count was recorded for the clone carrying this T cell receptor (beta chain). This record comes from a study of blood T cell repertoires in COVID-19. About the study: Researchers got acute and convalescent COVID-19 samples from the United States, Italy and Spain.

As processed by the authors: Nucleated cell number was recorded as an estimate derived from reference gene primer amplification. Sequencing was performed with immunoSEQ multiplex PCR; in TCRdb, only in-frame clones are kept and a portion is missing. V, J and clone size were drawn from that table, and D and trimming were deduced from the DNA. The data contain approximately 150,000 clones, more than 75% of them singletons. Germline loops: CDR1 LNHDA, CDR2 SQIVND (reference sequence). V lost 0 bases to trimming and J lost 0 bases, with 9 bases between them. CDR3 length: 15 residues. Participant age was roughly 18 to 95 years, and participants resided in around 24 US areas.

The sequence was collected from a man aged 55 to 70 who had recovered from COVID-19. The genes are TRBV19 and TRBJ2-7; D might be TRBD1 (6 bases). Sequenced sample: PBMCs or T cells enriched from blood (not recorded which). The CDR3 DNA follows: TGTGCCAGTAGTATAGATCTCAGGGGCTCCTACGAGCAGTACTTC. The encoded protein is CASSIDLRGSYEQYF.